This paragraph covers one T cell receptor (gamma chain) sequence. This clone appeared a few times. Its recognized antigen is unknown. TCRdb's protein, taken from a much larger clone, differs from this DNA's translation at residue 4, likely owing to a read error; the protein displayed comes from the DNA. Thymocytes were stained with Zombie NIR viability dye and antibodies against CD3 (UCHT1), TCRgammadelta (11F2), TCRVgamma9 (IMMU360) and TCRVdelta2 (IMMU389). TRD and TRG CDR3 repertoires were generated in bulk, separately, from sorted Vgamma9Vdelta2 and nonVgamma9Vdelta2 gammadelta thymocytes obtained from human fetal and pediatric thymuses. In Belgium, pediatric thymus tissue was obtained from children undergoing cardiac surgery. The ages of the pediatric thymus donors in the study ranged between about 1 and 11 years. Thymic cell suspensions were made from fetal and post-natal thymuses as previously described. CD3+ gammadeltaTCR+ Vgamma9+ Vdelta2+ cells were sorted as Vgamma9Vdelta2 thymocytes. Cells were sorted on a FACS Aria III cell sorter (BD Biosciences).

Sequencing took place on an Illumina MiSeq. The source study handled its data this way. To analyze publicity, the Vgamma9Vdelta2 and nonVgamma9Vdelta2 bulk CDR3 files from each subject were merged so that every subject had one combined repertoire. Using base R and dplyr, CDR3 publicity was scored on a scale from 0 to 19 by checking each amino acid sequence across 9 single-cell datasets and around 9 bulk repertoires. Clones were re-identified by TCRdb from the public reads with CATT, and rows with the same DNA were merged. The V and J calls come from TCRdb's annotation, not from the publication. This sample holds roughly 160 gamma-chain clones; about 6% were observed only once. Around half of the sample is in the top ten clones. This sample was included in a study of fetal and pediatric gammadelta thymocytes (dated by TCRdb to between 2020 and 2023). As for the study more broadly: The bulk gammadelta thymocyte repertoires combined previously published and newly generated, unpublished data and were used to strengthen a single-cell study of gammadelta thymocyte development. In total, the bulk gammadelta thymocyte repertoire set covered about 10 subjects, made up of 7 pediatric thymus donors and 3 fetal thymus donors. The bulk gammadelta thymocyte repertoires combined unpublished data with previously published data (refs 27,28). Bulk TCR repertoire data were added to increase subject numbers and strengthen the CDR3 publicity analysis.

For CDR1 and CDR2, the germline V gene (reference sequence) lists GITISATS and ISYDGTV. CDR3 length: 15 amino acids, cysteine to phenylalanine. CDR3 DNA is the only sequence kept; it has 45 bases, read in frame from the first base. Overall study outcomes, separate from this receptor: Compared with post-natal repertoires, fetal gammadelta thymocyte repertoires had previously been reported to be enriched for TRDV2, TRGV8 and TRGV9 usage, low N additions and public CDR3s.

The sequence links TRGV9 to TRGJP. The clonotype comes from a child who underwent cardiac surgery and was recorded as healthy. Sequenced: Vgamma9Vdelta2 gamma-delta T cells from the thymus. Reading the label with the study, this specimen's cell subset or site is: sorted CD3+gammadeltaTCR+Vgamma9+Vdelta2+ thymocytes. This receptor carries the CDR3 CALGEVGLGKKIKVF. The DNA sequence is given as TGTGCCTTGGGGGAGGTAGGGTTGGGCAAAAAAATCAAGGTATTT.